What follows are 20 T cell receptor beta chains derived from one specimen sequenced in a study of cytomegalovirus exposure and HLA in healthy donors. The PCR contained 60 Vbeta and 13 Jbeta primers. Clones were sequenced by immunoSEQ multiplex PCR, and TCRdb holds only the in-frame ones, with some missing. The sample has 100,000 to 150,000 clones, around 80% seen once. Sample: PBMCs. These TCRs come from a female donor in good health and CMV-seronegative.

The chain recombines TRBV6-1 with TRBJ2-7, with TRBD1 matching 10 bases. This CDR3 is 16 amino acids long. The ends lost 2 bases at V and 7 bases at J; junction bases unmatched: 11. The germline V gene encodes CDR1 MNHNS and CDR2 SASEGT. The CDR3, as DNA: TGTGCCAGCAGTGAATTACCGGGACAGGGGACGGAAGAGCAGTACTTC. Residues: CASSELPGQGTEEQYF.

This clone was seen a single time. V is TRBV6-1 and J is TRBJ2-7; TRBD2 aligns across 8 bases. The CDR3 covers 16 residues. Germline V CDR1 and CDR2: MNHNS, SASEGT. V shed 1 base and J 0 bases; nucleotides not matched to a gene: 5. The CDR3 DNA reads TGTGCCAGCAGTGAAGAAGCGGGAGCCGTCTCCTACGAGCAGTACTTC. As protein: CASSEEAGAVSYEQYF.

The CDR3 DNA sequence: TGTGCCAGCAGCTTAAATGTGCGCAGGGGATACAATGAGCAGTTCTTC. Translating it yields CASSLNVRRGYNEQFF. The gene calls are TRBV7-6 and TRBJ2-1; D might be TRBD1 (6 bases). The CDR3 has 16 residues. V gave up 2 bases and J gave up 4 bases, with 15 bases separating them. Germline V gene data show CDR1 as SGHVS and CDR2 as FNYEAQ. The full variable domain, rest sourced from reference TRBV7-6 and TRBJ2-1, is GAGVSQSPRYKVTKRGQDVALRCDPISGHVSLYWYRQALGQGPEFLTYFNYEAQQDKSGLPNDRFSAERPEGSISTLTIQRTEQRDSAMYRCASSLNVRRGYNEQFFGPGTRLTVL.

CDR3 DNA: TGTGCCTGGAGTCCGACAGGGGATCAGCCCCAGCATTTT. Translating it yields CAWSPTGDQPQHF. The chain uses TRBV30 and TRBJ1-5; 8 bases fit TRBD1. CDR1 GTSNPN and CDR2 SVGIG come from the germline V gene (reference sequence). The CDR3 contains 13 residues. V trimming: 2 bases; J trimming: 5 bases; junction bases outside the gene matches: 2.

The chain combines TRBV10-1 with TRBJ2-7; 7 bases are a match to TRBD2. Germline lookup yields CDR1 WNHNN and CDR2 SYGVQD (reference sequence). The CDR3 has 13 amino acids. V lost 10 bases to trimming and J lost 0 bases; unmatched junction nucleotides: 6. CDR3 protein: CATGASGSYEQYF. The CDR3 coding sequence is TGCGCCACCGGGGCTAGCGGCTCCTACGAGCAGTACTTC.

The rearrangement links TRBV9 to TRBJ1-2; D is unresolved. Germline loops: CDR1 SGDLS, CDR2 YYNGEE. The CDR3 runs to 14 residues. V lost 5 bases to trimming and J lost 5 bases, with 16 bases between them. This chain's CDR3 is CASSAPPTKYGYTF. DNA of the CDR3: TGTGCCAGCAGTGCCCCTCCGACAAAGTATGGCTACACCTTC.

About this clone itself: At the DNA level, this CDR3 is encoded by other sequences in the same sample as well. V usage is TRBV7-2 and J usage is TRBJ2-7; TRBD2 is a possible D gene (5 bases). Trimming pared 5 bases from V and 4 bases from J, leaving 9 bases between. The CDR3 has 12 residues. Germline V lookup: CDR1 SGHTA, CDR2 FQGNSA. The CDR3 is CASSPTGYEQYF. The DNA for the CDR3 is TGTGCCAGCAGCCCTACGGGGTACGAGCAGTACTTC.

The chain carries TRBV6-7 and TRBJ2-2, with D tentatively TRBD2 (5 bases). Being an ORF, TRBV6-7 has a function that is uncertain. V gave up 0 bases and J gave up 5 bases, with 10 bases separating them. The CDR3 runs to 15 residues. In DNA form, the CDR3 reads TGTGCCAGCAGTTACTCTGGGAGAGGGACCGGGGAGCTGTTTTTT. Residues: CASSYSGRGTGELFF.

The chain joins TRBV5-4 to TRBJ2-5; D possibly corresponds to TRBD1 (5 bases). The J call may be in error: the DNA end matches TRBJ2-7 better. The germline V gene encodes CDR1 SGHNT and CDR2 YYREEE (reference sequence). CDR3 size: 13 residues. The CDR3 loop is CASSLSRVHEQYF. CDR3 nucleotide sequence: TGTGCCAGCAGCTTGAGCAGGGTCCACGAGCAGTACTTC.

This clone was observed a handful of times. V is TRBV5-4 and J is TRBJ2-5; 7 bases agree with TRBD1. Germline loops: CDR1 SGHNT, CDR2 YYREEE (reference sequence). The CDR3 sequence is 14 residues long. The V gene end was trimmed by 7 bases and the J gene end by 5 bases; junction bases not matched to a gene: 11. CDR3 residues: CASGLDRVLETQYF. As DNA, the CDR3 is TGTGCCAGCGGCCTCGACAGGGTTTTGGAGACCCAGTACTTC.

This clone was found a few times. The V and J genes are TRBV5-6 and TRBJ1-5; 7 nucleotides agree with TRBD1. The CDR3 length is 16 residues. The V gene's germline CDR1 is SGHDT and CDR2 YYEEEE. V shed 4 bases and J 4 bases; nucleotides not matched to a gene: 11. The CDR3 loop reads CASSKYRTGGNQPQHF. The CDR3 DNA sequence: TGTGCCAGCAGCAAATACCGGACAGGAGGTAATCAGCCCCAGCATTTT.

The chain's CDR3 is CASSIDRAGLQPQHF. CDR3 coding DNA: TGTGCCAGCAGTATCGACAGGGCTGGGCTTCAGCCCCAGCATTTT. The chain uses TRBV2 and TRBJ1-5; TRBD1 aligns across 7 bases. V gave up 5 bases and J gave up 6 bases; unmatched junction bases: 10. This CDR3 is 15 amino acids long. CDR1 is SNHLY, CDR2 FYNNEI, per germline.

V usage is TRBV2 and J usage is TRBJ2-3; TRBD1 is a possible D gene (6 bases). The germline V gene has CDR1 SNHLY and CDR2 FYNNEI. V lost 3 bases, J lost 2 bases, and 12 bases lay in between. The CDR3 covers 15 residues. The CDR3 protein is CASSDRQGHTDTQYF. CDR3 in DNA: TGTGCCAGCAGTGACCGGCAGGGGCACACAGATACGCAGTATTTT.

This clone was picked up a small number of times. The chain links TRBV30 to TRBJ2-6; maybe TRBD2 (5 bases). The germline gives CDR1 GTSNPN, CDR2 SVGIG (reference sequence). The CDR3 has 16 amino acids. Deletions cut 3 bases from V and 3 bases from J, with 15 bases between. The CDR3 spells CAWRGTWTFGANVLTF. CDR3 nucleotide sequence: TGTGCCTGGAGGGGCACCTGGACTTTTGGGGCCAACGTCCTGACTTTC.

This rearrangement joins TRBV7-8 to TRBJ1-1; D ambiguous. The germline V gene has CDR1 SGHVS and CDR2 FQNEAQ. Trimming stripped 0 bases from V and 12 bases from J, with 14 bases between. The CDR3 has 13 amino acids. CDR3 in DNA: TGTGCCAGCAGCTTAGCGGGCCGCGGGGAGCCTTTCTTT. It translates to CASSLAGRGEPFF.

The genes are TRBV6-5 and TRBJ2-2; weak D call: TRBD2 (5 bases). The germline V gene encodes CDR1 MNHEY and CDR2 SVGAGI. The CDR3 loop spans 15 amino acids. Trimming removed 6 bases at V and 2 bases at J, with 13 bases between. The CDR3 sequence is CASRPGNSNTGELFF. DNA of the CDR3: TGTGCCAGCAGGCCGGGGAATTCCAACACCGGGGAGCTGTTTTTT.

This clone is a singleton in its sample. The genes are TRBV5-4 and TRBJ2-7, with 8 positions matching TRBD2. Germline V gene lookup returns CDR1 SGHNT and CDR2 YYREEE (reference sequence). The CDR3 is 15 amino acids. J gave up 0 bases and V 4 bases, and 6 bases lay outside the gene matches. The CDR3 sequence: CASSVAGGGSYEQYF. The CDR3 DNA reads TGTGCCAGCAGCGTGGCCGGGGGGGGCTCCTACGAGCAGTACTTC.

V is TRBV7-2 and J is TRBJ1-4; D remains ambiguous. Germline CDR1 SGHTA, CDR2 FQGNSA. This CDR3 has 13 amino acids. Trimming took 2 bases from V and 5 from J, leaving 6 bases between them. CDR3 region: CASSLSRNEKLFF. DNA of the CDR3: TGTGCCAGCAGCTTATCCAGAAATGAAAAACTGTTTTTT.

The CDR3 nucleotides read TGTGCCAGCAGCTTAAGCTTGAGCACAGATACGCAGTATTTT. Translating gives CASSLSLSTDTQYF. The rearrangement links TRBV7-9 to TRBJ2-3; D remains unclear. V lost 2 bases and J lost 0, with 6 bases in between. Germline-derived CDR1 and CDR2 are SEHNR and FQNEAQ (reference sequence). The CDR3 is 14 residues long.

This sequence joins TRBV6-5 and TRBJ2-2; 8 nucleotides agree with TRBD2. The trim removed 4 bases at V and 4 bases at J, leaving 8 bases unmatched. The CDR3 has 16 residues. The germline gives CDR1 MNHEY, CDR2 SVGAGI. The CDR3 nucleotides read TGTGCCAGCAGTTTCAAAGGACTAGCCTCCACCGGGGAGCTGTTTTTT. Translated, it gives CASSFKGLASTGELFF.